The following is a T cell receptor (beta chain) sequence with its context. The antigen is not known. This CDR3 has 17 amino acids. CDR1 is SGHDN and CDR2 is FVKESK in the germline V gene. This specimen comes from a study of human CD8 memory T cell subsets. Points from the study as a whole: Stem-like memory and precursor exhausted T cell repertoires barely overlapped.

Buffy coats of healthy donors provided the PBMC used. A UMI-labeled 5' RACE approach was the method that produced the TCR beta libraries. Study processing details: In each TCR beta library, there were between 3,000 and 18,000 functional CDR3 beta clonotypes. One entry per CDR3 protein, without DNA, is what TCRdb gives after re-calling the 5' RACE reads. These V and J calls derive from TCRdb rather than the authors' analysis. Listed are 6,000 to 8,000 distinct CDR3 sequences; around 22% falls within the top ten. The chain uses TRBV14 and TRBJ2-3; TCRdb's D call of TRBD1 is untestable without DNA. The origin of this receptor is a human donor in good health. Source material: CD8+ T cells from PBMCs. The CDR3 region is CASSQEAWGLHTDTQYF.